This T cell receptor beta chain came from a study of CD4 T cells in relation to SARS-CoV-2 and coronaviruses. As for the study in general: PBMCs were cultured with antigen for roughly 11 days before TCR beta sequencing. Study observations and caveats: About 65% of donors had memory CD4+ clonotypes crossrecognizing SARS-CoV-2 and common cold coronavirus spike. Pre-pandemic and post-infection samples never came from the same donor.

The CDR3 totals 13 residues. Germline V gene lookup returns CDR1 LNHDA and CDR2 SQIVND (reference sequence). V was clipped by 1 base and J by 7 bases, with 8 bases between them. Comments on this clone: Its specificity is unknown.

The repertoire was sequenced with immunoSEQ multiplex PCR; TCRdb's copy has only in-frame clones and lacks some. This sample has some 40,000 clones, with around four fifths found just once. Sequenced: memory CD4+ T cells from PBMCs, cultured in vitro. The chain couples TRBV19 to TRBJ2-1; D unclear. The sequence derives from an adult with COVID-19. In DNA form, the CDR3 reads TGTGCCAGTAGTATAGCCGGGCGGAATGAGCAGTTCTTC. This encodes CASSIAGRNEQFF.